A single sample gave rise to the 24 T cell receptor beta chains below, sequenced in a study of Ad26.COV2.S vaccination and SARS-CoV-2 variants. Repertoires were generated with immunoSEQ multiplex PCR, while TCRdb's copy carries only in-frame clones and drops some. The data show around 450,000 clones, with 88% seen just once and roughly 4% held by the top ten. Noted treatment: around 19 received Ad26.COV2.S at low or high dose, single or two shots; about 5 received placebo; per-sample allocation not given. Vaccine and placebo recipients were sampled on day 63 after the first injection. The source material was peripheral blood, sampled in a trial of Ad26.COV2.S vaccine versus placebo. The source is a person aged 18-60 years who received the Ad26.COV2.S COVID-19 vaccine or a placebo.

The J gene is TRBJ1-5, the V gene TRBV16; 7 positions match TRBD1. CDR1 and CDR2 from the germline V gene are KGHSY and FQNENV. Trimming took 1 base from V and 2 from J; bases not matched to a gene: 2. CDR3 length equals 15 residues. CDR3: CASSQYGTGNQPQHF. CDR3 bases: TGTGCCAGCAGCCAATACGGGACAGGCAATCAGCCCCAGCATTTT.

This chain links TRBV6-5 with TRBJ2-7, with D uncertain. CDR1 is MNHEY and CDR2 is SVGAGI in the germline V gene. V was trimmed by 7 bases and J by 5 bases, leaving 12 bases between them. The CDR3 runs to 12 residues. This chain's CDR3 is CASKSLSHEQYF. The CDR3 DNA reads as TGTGCCAGCAAGTCTTTAAGCCACGAGCAGTACTTC.

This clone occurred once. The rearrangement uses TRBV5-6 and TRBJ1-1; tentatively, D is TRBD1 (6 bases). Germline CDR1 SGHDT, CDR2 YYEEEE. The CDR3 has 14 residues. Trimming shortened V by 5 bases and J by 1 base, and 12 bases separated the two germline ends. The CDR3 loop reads CASRNRDTNTEAFF. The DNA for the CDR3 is TGTGCCAGCAGAAACCGGGACACGAACACTGAAGCTTTCTTT. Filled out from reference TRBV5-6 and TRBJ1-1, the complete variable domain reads DAGVTQSPTHLIKTRGQQVTLRCSPKSGHDTVSWYQQALGQGPQFIFQYYEEEERQRGNFPDRFSGHQFPNYSSELNVNALLLGDSALYLCASRNRDTNTEAFFGQGTRLTVV.

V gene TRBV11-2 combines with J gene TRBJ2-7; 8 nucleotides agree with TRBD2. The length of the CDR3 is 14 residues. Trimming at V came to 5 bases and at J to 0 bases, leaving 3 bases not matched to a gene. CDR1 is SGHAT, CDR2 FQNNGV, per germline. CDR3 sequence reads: CASSPTSGSYEQYF. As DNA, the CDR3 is TGTGCCAGCAGCCCTACTAGCGGCTCCTACGAGCAGTACTTC.

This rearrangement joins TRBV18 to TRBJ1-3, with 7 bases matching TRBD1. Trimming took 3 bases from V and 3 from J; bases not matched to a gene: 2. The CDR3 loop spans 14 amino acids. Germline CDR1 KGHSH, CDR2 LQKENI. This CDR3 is CASSPGTDGNTIYF. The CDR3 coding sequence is TGTGCCAGCTCACCTGGGACAGATGGAAACACCATATATTTT.

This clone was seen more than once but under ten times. The CDR3 is CASSLRGLAGLYNEQFF. The CDR3 coding sequence is TGTGCCAGCAGCTTAAGAGGGCTAGCGGGACTATACAATGAGCAGTTCTTC. The rearrangement joins TRBV7-2 to TRBJ2-1; the match to TRBD2 covers 9 bases. Germline loops: CDR1 SGHTA, CDR2 FQGNSA. J was trimmed by 4 bases and V by 2 bases; bases with no gene match: 9. The CDR3 runs to 17 residues.

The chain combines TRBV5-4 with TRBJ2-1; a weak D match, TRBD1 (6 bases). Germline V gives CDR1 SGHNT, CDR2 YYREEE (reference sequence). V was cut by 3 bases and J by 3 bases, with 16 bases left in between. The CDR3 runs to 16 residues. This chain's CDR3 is CASSSTGTTYYNEQFF. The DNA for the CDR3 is TGTGCCAGCAGCTCAACCGGGACAACGTACTACAATGAGCAGTTCTTC.

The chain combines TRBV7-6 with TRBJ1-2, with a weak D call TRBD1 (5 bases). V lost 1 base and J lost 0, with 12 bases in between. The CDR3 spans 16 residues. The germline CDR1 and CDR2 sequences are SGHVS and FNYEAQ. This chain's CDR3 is CASSLVGGVPNYGYTF. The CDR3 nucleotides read TGTGCCAGCAGCTTAGTGGGGGGGGTACCTAACTATGGCTACACCTTC.

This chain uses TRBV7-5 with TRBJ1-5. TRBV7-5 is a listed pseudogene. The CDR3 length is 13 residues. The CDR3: CVRIVRGGQPQHF. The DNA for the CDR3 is TGTGTCAGAATTGTTAGGGGGGGTCAGCCCCAGCATTTT.

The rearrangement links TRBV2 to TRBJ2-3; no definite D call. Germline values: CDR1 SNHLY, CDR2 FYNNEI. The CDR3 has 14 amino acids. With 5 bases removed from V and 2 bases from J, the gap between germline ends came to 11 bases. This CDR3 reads CASSPNLYTDTQYF. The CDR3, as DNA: TGTGCCAGCAGTCCTAATCTCTACACAGATACGCAGTATTTT.

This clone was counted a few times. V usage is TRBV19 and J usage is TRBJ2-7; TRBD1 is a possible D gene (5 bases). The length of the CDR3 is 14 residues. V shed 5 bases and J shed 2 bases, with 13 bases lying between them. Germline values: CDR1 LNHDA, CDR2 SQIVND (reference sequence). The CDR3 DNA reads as TGTGCCAGTAGTGTCAGGGTCGACACCTACGAGCAGTACTTC. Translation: CASSVRVDTYEQYF.

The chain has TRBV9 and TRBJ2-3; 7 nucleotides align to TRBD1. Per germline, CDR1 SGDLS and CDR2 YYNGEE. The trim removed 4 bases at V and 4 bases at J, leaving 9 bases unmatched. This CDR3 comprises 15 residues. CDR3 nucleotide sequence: TGTGCCAGCAGCCCTCGACAGGGAATGTCAGATACGCAGTATTTT. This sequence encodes CASSPRQGMSDTQYF. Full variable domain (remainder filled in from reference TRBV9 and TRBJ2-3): DSGVTQTPKHLITATGQRVTLRCSPRSGDLSVYWYQQSLDQGLQFLIQYYNGEERAKGNILERFSAQQFPDLHSELNLSSLELGDSALYFCASSPRQGMSDTQYFGPGTRLTVL.

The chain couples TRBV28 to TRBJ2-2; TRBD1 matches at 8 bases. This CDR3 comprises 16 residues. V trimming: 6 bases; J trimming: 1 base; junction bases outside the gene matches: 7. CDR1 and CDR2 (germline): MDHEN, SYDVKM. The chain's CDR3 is CASRGIDRGNTGELFF. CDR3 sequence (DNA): TGTGCCAGCAGGGGGATTGACAGGGGGAACACCGGGGAGCTGTTTTTT. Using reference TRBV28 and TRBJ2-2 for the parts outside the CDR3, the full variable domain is DVKVTQSSRYLVKRTGEKVFLECVQDMDHENMFWYRQDPGLGLRLIYFSYDVKMKEKGDIPEGYSVSREKKERFSLILESASTNQTSMYLCASRGIDRGNTGELFFGEGSRLTVL.

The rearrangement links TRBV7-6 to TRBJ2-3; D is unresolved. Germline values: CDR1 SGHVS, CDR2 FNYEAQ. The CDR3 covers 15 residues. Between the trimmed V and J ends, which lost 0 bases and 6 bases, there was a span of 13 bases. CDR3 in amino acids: CASSLADMGPDTQYF. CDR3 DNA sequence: TGTGCCAGCAGCTTAGCGGATATGGGCCCGGATACGCAGTATTTT.

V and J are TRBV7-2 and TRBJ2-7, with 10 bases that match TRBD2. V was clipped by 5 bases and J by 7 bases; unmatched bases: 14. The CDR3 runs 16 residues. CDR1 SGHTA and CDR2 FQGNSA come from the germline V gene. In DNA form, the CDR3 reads TGTGCCAGCAGCCCTAACCCAGCGGGGGGGCCGGGGGAGCAGTACTTC. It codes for CASSPNPAGGPGEQYF.

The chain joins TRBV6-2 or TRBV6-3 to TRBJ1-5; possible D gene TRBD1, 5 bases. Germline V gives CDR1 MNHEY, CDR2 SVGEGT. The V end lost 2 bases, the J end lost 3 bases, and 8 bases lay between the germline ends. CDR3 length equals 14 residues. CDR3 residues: CASSYGGDNQPQHF. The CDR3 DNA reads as TGTGCCAGCAGTTACGGAGGGGACAATCAGCCCCAGCATTTT.

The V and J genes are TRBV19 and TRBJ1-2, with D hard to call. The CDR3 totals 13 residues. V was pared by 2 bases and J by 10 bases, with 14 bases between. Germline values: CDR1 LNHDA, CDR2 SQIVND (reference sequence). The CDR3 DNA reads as TGTGCCAGTAGTATATCCTTTCGCCAGATCTACACCTTC. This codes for CASSISFRQIYTF.

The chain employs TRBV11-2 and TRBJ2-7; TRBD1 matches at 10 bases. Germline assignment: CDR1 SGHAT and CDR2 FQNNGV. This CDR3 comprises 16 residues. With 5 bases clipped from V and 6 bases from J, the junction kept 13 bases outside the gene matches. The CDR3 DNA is TGTGCCAGCAGCATCCAATCCGGGACAGGGGTAGGCGAGCAGTACTTC. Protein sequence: CASSIQSGTGVGEQYF.

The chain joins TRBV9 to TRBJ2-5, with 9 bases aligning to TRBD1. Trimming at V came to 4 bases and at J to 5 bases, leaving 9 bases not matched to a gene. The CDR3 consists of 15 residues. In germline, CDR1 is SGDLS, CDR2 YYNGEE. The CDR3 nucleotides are TGTGCCAGCAGCCTAACAGGGGGCCAGTCGGAGACCCAGTACTTC. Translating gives CASSLTGGQSETQYF.

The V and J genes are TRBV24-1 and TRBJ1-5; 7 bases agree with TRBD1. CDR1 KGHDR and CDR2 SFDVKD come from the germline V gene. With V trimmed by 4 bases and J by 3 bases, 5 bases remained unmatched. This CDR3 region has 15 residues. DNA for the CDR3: TGTGCCACCAGTGACTCCGGACAGGACAATCAGCCCCAGCATTTT. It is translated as CATSDSGQDNQPQHF.

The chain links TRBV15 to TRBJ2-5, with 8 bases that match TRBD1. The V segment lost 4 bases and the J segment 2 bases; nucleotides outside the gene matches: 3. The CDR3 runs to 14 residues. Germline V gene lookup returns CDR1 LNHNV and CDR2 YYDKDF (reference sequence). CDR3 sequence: CATSKRQGQETQYF. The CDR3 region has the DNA TGTGCCACCAGCAAGCGACAGGGGCAAGAGACCCAGTACTTC.

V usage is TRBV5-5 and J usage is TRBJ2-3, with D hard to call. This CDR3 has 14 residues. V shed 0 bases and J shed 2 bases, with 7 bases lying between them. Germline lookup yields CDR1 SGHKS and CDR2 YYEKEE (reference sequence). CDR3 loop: CASSLDSFTDTQYF. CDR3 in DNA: TGTGCCAGCAGCTTGGACAGTTTCACAGATACGCAGTATTTT.

The chain's CDR3 is CASSLVEGRKKSSPLHF. CDR3 nucleotides: TGCGCCAGCAGCTTGGTGGAGGGACGCAAAAAGAGTTCACCCCTCCACTTT. J is TRBJ1-6 and V is TRBV5-1; TRBD1 is a possible D gene (5 bases). The V end was cut by 0 bases, the J end by 9 bases, with 19 bases between. The CDR3 runs 17 residues. CDR1 and CDR2 from the germline V gene are SGHRS and YFSETQ.

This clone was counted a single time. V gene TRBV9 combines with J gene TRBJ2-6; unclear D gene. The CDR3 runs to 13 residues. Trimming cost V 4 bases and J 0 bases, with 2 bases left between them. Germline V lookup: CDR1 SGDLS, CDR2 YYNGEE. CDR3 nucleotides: TGTGCCAGCAGCAGCTCTGGGGCCAACGTCCTGACTTTC. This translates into CASSSSGANVLTF.